This T cell receptor (beta chain) was identified during a study of vaccination and CD4 T cells after COVID-19. Overall study context: It was a median about 92 days after diagnosis, with a range of 35 to 161, that post-COVID samples were drawn. No peptide, an HIV-1 Nef pool, or a CEFX pool was what each control culture received.

The Oncomine TCR Beta short-read assay generated sequence data from the DNA of cultured CD4+ T cells. TCRdb fed the PCR reads into MiXCR, producing one record per CDR3 protein. The repertoire holds about 20,000 distinct CDR3 sequences, with 48% as singletons. Notes on the study in general: Spike mono-reactivity applied to 304 of 307 vaccine-specific clones detected in convalescent patients. A median of around 86% of reactive clones, in convalescent patients, became evident only post-vaccination.

CDR3 size: 15 residues. Germline V gene sequence: CDR1 MNHNS, CDR2 SASEGT. Between the trimmed V and J ends, which lost 8 bases and 0 bases, there was a span of 13 bases. The sample holds a few counts of this clonotype. Antigen: not known. Treatment in this sample: roughly 10-day PBMC culture with coronavirus spike peptide pools or control peptides (ViraFEST assay). The source is a human donor who had recovered from COVID-19. The chain uses TRBV6-1 and TRBJ2-2; D is uncertain. The sample comprised CD4+ T cells from blood, cultured in vitro. Here the CDR3 reads CASRVGASNTGELFF. Here the CDR3 DNA reads TGTGCCAGCCGTGTTGGCGCATCGAACACCGGGGAGCTGTTTTTT.